This is a list of T cell receptor beta chains from one sample in a study of T cells in Graves' hyperthyroidism and ophthalmopathy. TCRdb analysed the multiplex PCR reads with MiXCR anew, one entry per CDR3 protein. This table holds roughly 500,000 distinct CDR3 sequences, approximately 25% found once. The sample consisted of blood. The origin of the receptors is a woman in her 30s with Graves' ophthalmopathy. The CDR3 runs from the conserved cysteine through the conserved F or W. Each record gives: D gene, V gene, CDR3 length, J gene, clone size, CDR3 DNA, CDR3 protein. D genes are given only for firm matches. The size field is filled for only some rows; it gives once, few, many or a size class.

TRBD1	TRBV30	14	TRBJ1-6	-	TGTGCCTGGAGCCGGGGACAGGACAATTCACCCCTCCACTTT	CAWSRGQDNSPLHF
TRBD1	TRBV20-1	15	TRBJ2-7	many	TGCAGTGGTCAGCGGCGACAGGGAAGGGGCCTGGGGCAGTACTTC	CSGQRRQGRGLGQYF
TRBD1	TRBV7-9	14	TRBJ2-7	many	TGTGCCAGCAGCTACTTAGACAGGGACTACGAGCAGTACTTC	CASSYLDRDYEQYF
-	TRBV6-2/TRBV6-3	15	TRBJ2-7	many	TGTGCCAGCAGCCCAAGACAAATCCTCTCCTACGAGCAGTACTTC	CASSPRQILSYEQYF
-	TRBV5-1	13	TRBJ2-5	many	TGCGCCAGCAATAAGGACAGTGGAGAGACCCAGTACTTC	CASNKDSGETQYF
-	TRBV20-1	14	TRBJ1-1	many	TGCAGTGCCACGGGCGGACGGACGAACACTGAAGCTTTCTTT	CSATGGRTNTEAFF
TRBD1	TRBV6-1	16	TRBJ1-5	many	TGTGCCAGCGCCCCGGGGACAGGTTATAGCAATCAGCCCCAGCATTTT	CASAPGTGYSNQPQHF
-	TRBV4-3	13	TRBJ1-2	many	TGCGCCAGCAGCCAAGACAGGATCTATGGCTACACCTTC	CASSQDRIYGYTF
TRBD2	TRBV12-3/TRBV12-4	15	TRBJ2-5	many	TGTGCCAGCAGTTTGGGGCTAGCGGAAGGAGAGACCCAGTACTTC	CASSLGLAEGETQYF
-	TRBV20-1	16	TRBJ2-7	many	TGCAGTGCTAGAACGACGGGGGGCGACCTGCTCTACGAGCAGTACTTC	CSARTTGGDLLYEQYF
TRBD2	TRBV28	13	TRBJ2-7	-	TGTGCCAGTCGTAGCGGGAGCTCCTACGAGCAGTACTTC	CASRSGSSYEQYF
-	TRBV30	13	TRBJ1-1	many	TGTGCCTGGAGTACAGGGCTGAACACTGAAGCTTTCTTT	CAWSTGLNTEAFF
-	TRBV5-5	16	TRBJ1-5	many	TGTGCCAGCAGCTTGTGGGGTGAATATAGCAATCAGCCCCAGCATTTT	CASSLWGEYSNQPQHF
-	TRBV20-1	16	TRBJ1-6	-	TGCAGTGCTAGAGATGAGCGTGAATGGGATAATTCACCCCTCCACTTT	CSARDEREWDNSPLHF
-	TRBV11-2	13	TRBJ1-5	many	TGTGCCAGCAGCCCCAGTTTGGATCAGCCCCAGCATTTT	CASSPSLDQPQHF
-	TRBV29-1	14	TRBJ1-1	-	TGCAGCGTTGAAAAGTACGACTTCTACACTGAAGCTTTCTTT	CSVEKYDFYTEAFF
-	TRBV20-1	12	TRBJ1-2	many	TGCAGTGCTAGAGTTAATGGGGTCGGCTACACCTTC	CSARVNGVGYTF
-	TRBV7-8	15	TRBJ2-2	many	TGTGCCAGCAGCTTAAGGGGGGGCCTCACCGGGGAGCTGTTTTTT	CASSLRGGLTGELFF
TRBD1	TRBV27	17	TRBJ2-2	-	TGTGCCAGCAGTTTATCCCCAACAGGGGGGAACACCGGGGAGCTGTTTTTT	CASSLSPTGGNTGELFF
-	TRBV3-1	14	TRBJ1-1	many	TGTGCCAGCAGCCAAGGAACCAGGGGCACTGAAGCTTTCTTT	CASSQGTRGTEAFF
TRBD1	TRBV29-1	14	TRBJ1-1	many	TGCAGCGGTTCCCTTCGGGACAGGGTAACTGAAGCTTTCTTT	CSGSLRDRVTEAFF
TRBD1	TRBV6-5	16	TRBJ1-2	-	TGTGCCAGCAGTTACTCCTCTACAGGGGGCAACTATGGCTACACCTTC	CASSYSSTGGNYGYTF
TRBD2	TRBV7-3	15	TRBJ2-7	-	TGTGCCAGCAGCGTTACTAGCGGGAACTCCTACGAGCAGTACTTC	CASSVTSGNSYEQYF
TRBD1	TRBV12-3/TRBV12-4	14	TRBJ1-1	many	TGTGCCAGCAGTTTCCCGGACAGGGGAGCTGAAGCTTTCTTT	CASSFPDRGAEAFF
-	TRBV2	14	TRBJ2-3	few	TGTGCCAGCAGCCTACAGGGCTTGGTGGATACGCAGTATTTT	CASSLQGLVDTQYF
-	TRBV20-1	14	TRBJ1-3	many	TGCAGTGCTAGAGGGACAGCAAGAGGAAACACCATATATTTT	CSARGTARGNTIYF
-	TRBV4-1	16	TRBJ1-2	many	TGCGCCAGCAGCACCCCTTGGGTGCAGGGCAAATATGGCTACACCTTC	CASSTPWVQGKYGYTF
TRBD1	TRBV3-1	17	TRBJ1-5	few	TGTGCCAGCAGCCCATCCTTCGAGACAGGGGAGGCCTCAGCCCAGCATTTT	CASSPSFETGEASAQHF
-	TRBV7-2	8	TRBJ1-1	many	TGTGCCAGCTCTCCTGCTTTCTTT	CASSPAFF
-	TRBV20-1	13	TRBJ2-7	-	TGCAGTGCCCGAAACAGGGAACAGTACGAGCAGTACTTC	CSARNREQYEQYF